The 10 T cell receptor beta chains below all came from one sample that was sequenced in a study of T cells after posttransplantation cyclophosphamide. Produced via immunoSEQ multiplex PCR; TCRdb's table is partial and in-frame only. The sample shows some 31,000 clones, no singletons; the ten largest hold 4.8%. The sample taken for sequencing was PBMCs. Receptor source: a woman in her 30s in good health and a related stem cell transplant donor.

This clone came up many times. The chain joins TRBV19 to TRBJ1-1; D perhaps matches TRBD1 (5 bases). Germline values: CDR1 LNHDA, CDR2 SQIVND (reference sequence). Trimming took 0 bases from V and 4 from J, leaving 6 bases between them. The CDR3 is 13 residues long. The CDR3 loop is CASSIERGTEAFF. The CDR3 region has the DNA TGTGCCAGTAGTATAGAGAGGGGCACTGAAGCTTTCTTT. The complete variable domain, with remaining parts taken from reference TRBV19 and TRBJ1-1, reads DGGITQSPKYLFRKEGQNVTLSCEQNLNHDAMYWYRQDPGQGLRLIYYSQIVNDFQKGDIAEGYSVSREKKESFPLTVTSAQKNPTAFYLCASSIERGTEAFFGQGTRLTVV.

This clone was seen repeatedly, ten times or more. The gene calls are TRBV9 and TRBJ1-1; D is undetermined. V shed 0 bases and J shed 1 base, with 7 bases lying between them. CDR1 and CDR2 from the germline V gene are SGDLS and YYNGEE. This CDR3 spans 14 amino acids. CDR3 sequence reads: CASSVDAGNTEAFF. The CDR3 DNA sequence: TGTGCCAGCAGCGTAGACGCGGGGAACACTGAAGCTTTCTTT.

This clone has a count of ten or more. The genes are TRBV11-3 and TRBJ2-1; 7 bases are shared with TRBD2. The J segment lost 10 bases and the V segment lost 3 bases, leaving 6 bases of the junction unmatched. CDR3 length equals 13 residues. The V gene's germline CDR1 is SGHNT and CDR2 YENEEA. Here the CDR3 reads CASSFLREGEQFF. CDR3 DNA sequence: TGTGCCAGCAGCTTTCTGAGGGAGGGGGAGCAGTTCTTC.

This clone appeared many times. The V and J genes are TRBV19 and TRBJ2-7; possibly TRBD1 for D (5 bases). The CDR3 runs 15 residues. Germline V gene lookup returns CDR1 LNHDA and CDR2 SQIVND (reference sequence). Trimming removed 3 bases at V and 3 bases at J, with 15 bases between. The CDR3 protein is CASSIIFGARYEQYF. The CDR3, as DNA: TGTGCCAGTAGTATTATCTTTGGGGCGCGCTACGAGCAGTACTTC.

In its sample, this clone was seen many times. This chain uses TRBV19 with TRBJ2-2; D is uncertain. Germline values: CDR1 LNHDA, CDR2 SQIVND (reference sequence). Deletions cut 5 bases from V and 3 bases from J, with 7 bases between. CDR3 length: 13 residues. CDR3: CASSGDYTGELFF. The CDR3, as DNA: TGTGCCAGTAGTGGCGACTACACCGGGGAGCTGTTTTTT.

In this sample, this clone turned up many times. This sequence joins TRBV13 and TRBJ1-4; the D gene is possibly TRBD1 (6 bases). This CDR3 is built from 17 residues. Germline CDR1 PRHDT, CDR2 FYEKMQ (reference sequence). Trimming removed 7 bases at V and 8 bases at J, with 26 bases between. The CDR3 sequence: CASTLGRLNRDIEKLFF. The CDR3 DNA reads TGTGCCAGCACCTTGGGGCGGTTGAACAGGGATATCGAAAAACTGTTTTTT.

There are many counts of this clone. The genes are TRBV7-6 and TRBJ1-4; TRBD1 aligns across 9 bases. Per the germline V gene, CDR1 is SGHVS and CDR2 is FNYEAQ. The CDR3 contains 16 residues. V shed 4 bases and J 6 bases; nucleotides not matched to a gene: 9. The CDR3 sequence is CASSSPLGQGYEKLFF. The CDR3 DNA sequence: TGTGCCAGCAGCTCCCCCTTGGGACAGGGCTATGAAAAACTGTTTTTT. The full variable domain, completed using reference TRBV7-6 and TRBJ1-4, is GAGVSQSPRYKVTKRGQDVALRCDPISGHVSLYWYRQALGQGPEFLTYFNYEAQQDKSGLPNDRFSAERPEGSISTLTIQRTEQRDSAMYRCASSSPLGQGYEKLFFGSGTQLSVL.

The table lists this clone with many counts. V is TRBV29-1 and J is TRBJ2-1, with D unclear. Germline loops: CDR1 SQVTM, CDR2 ANQGSEA. CDR3 length: 12 residues. The CDR3 DNA is TGCGGATTCTCCGAGGCCCGGGATGAGCAGTTCTTC. Protein: CGFSEARDEQFF.

In its sample, this clone was seen a few times. This rearrangement joins TRBV5-1 to TRBJ1-1, with 10 bases fitting TRBD1. CDR1 is SGHRS and CDR2 is YFSETQ in the germline V gene. Trimming took 0 bases from V and 2 from J; bases not matched to a gene: 7. This CDR3 region has 17 residues. CDR3: CASSLGLGQGTNTEAFF. In nucleotides, the CDR3 is TGCGCCAGCAGCTTGGGTCTGGGACAGGGGACAAACACTGAAGCTTTCTTT.

In its sample, this clone was seen many times. This sequence joins TRBV6-5 and TRBJ2-2, with 8 bases that match TRBD1. From germline, CDR1 is MNHEY and CDR2 SVGAGI. After removal of 7 bases from V and 6 bases from J, the junction contained 1 base not matched to a gene. There are 12 residues in the CDR3. The CDR3 coding sequence is TGTGCCAGCACAGGGGGCCCCGGGGAGCTGTTTTTT. It is translated as CASTGGPGELFF.